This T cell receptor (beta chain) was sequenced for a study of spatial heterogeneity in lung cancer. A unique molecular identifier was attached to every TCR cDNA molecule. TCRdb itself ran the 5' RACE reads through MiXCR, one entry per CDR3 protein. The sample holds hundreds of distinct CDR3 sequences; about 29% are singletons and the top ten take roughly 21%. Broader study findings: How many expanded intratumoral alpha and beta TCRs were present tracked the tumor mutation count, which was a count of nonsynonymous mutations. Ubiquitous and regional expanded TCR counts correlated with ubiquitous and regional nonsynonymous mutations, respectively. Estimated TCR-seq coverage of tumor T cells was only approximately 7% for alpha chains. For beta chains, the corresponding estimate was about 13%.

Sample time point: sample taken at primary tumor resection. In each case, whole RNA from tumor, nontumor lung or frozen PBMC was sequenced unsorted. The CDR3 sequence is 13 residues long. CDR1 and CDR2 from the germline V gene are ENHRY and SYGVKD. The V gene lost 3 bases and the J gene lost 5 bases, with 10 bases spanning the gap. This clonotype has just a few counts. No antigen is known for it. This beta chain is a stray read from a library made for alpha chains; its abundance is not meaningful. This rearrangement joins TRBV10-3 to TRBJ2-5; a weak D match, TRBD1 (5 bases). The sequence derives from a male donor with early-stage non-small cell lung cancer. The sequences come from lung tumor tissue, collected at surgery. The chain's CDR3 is CAISETGPETQYF. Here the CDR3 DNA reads TGTGCCATCAGTGAAACAGGTCCCGAGACCCAGTACTTC.